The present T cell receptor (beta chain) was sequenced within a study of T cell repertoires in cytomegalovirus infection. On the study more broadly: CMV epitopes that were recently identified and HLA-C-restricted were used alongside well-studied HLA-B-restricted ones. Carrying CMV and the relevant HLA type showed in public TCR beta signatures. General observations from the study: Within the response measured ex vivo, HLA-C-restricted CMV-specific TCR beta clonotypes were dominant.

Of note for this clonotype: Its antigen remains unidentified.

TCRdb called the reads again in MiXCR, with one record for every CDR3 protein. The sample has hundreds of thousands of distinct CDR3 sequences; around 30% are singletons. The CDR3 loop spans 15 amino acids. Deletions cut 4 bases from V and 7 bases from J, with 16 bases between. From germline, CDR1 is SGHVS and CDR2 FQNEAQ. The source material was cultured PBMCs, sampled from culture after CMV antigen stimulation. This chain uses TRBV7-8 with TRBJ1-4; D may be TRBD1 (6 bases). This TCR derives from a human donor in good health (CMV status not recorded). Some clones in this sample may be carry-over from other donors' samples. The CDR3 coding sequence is TGTGCCAGCAGCTCAAACAGGGTGGGGGTTGAAAAACTGTTTTTT. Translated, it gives CASSSNRVGVEKLFF.